The 25 T cell receptor beta chains in this list originate from one sample, sequenced in a study of identical twins. MiXCR, applied by TCRdb to the 5' RACE reads, yields one record per CDR3 protein. The sample yields some 500,000 distinct CDR3 sequences, nearly 10% seen once. This sample also appeared in a second study, on yellow fever vaccine responses in identical twins.

Sequenced sample: PBMCs. These receptors originate from a woman younger than 35 in good health.

This clonotype was observed many times. CDR3 amino acids: CSVEDLNSGGDYRRGTQYF. CDR3 DNA sequence: TGCAGCGTTGAAGATCTGAACAGCGGGGGGGACTACCGACGGGGTACGCAGTATTTT. The J gene is TRBJ2-3, the V gene TRBV29-1; 10 bases are a match to TRBD2. Looked up from germline, CDR1 is SQVTM and CDR2 is ANQGSEA. The CDR3 has 19 amino acids. J lost 8 bases, V lost 0 bases, and 20 bases had no gene match.

The sample holds many counts of this clonotype. The J gene is TRBJ2-3, the V gene TRBV6-5, with TRBD2 identical over 9 bases. The CDR3 sequence is 16 residues long. With 4 bases clipped from V and 2 bases from J, the junction kept 7 bases outside the gene matches. Germline V gene data show CDR1 as MNHEY and CDR2 as SVGAGI. CDR3 coding DNA: TGTGCCAGCAGTTCGTATAGCGGGGGCCTCACAGATACGCAGTATTTT. It specifies CASSSYSGGLTDTQYF.

This clonotype has more than one count but fewer than ten. The gene calls are TRBV10-3 and TRBJ1-6; D uncertain. V gave up 7 bases and J gave up 7 bases, with 11 bases separating them. There are 13 residues in the CDR3. Germline values: CDR1 ENHRY, CDR2 SYGVKD. CDR3 coding DNA: TGTGCCATCAACGGGATGGAGAATTCACCCCTCCACTTT. Amino acids: CAINGMENSPLHF.

In its sample, this clonotype was seen a few times. V and J are TRBV7-2 and TRBJ2-3; 8 bases match TRBD2. Germline V gene sequence: CDR1 SGHTA, CDR2 FQGNSA. The CDR3 is made up of 15 amino acids. Losses at the gene ends were 0 bases for V and 7 bases for J; bases not matched to a gene: 6. This CDR3 reads CASSLASGGVNTQYF. The CDR3 DNA sequence: TGTGCCAGCAGCTTAGCCAGCGGGGGAGTCAATACGCAGTATTTT.

The rearrangement uses TRBV29-1 and TRBJ2-1; 10 positions agree with TRBD2. Trimming at V came to 7 bases and at J to 7 bases, leaving 10 bases not matched to a gene. The CDR3 is 14 residues long. Germline V gene sequence: CDR1 SQVTM, CDR2 ANQGSEA. DNA for the CDR3: TGCAGCGCGCTCCAGACTAGCGGGCTTAATGAGCAGTTCTTC. The encoded protein is CSALQTSGLNEQFF.

The chain carries TRBV5-1 and TRBJ2-1; TRBD2 aligns across 9 bases. Trimming at V came to 3 bases and at J to 9 bases, leaving 13 bases not matched to a gene. The germline V gene encodes CDR1 SGHRS and CDR2 YFSETQ. This CDR3 has 16 residues. The CDR3 DNA sequence: TGCGCCAGCAGCTGGGGGGGCGCGGGAGGGTTTGCTGAGCAGTTCTTC. As protein: CASSWGGAGGFAEQFF.

This clonotype was counted at least ten times. The rearrangement joins TRBV20-1 to TRBJ2-5, with D hard to call. Germline V lookup: CDR1 DFQATT, CDR2 SNEGSKA (reference sequence). Trimming pared 3 bases from V and 5 bases from J, leaving 13 bases between. The CDR3 runs 13 residues. The CDR3, as DNA: TGCAGTGCTAGCTTGAAGGCCGGGGAGACCCAGTACTTC. This gives the protein CSASLKAGETQYF.

This clonotype appeared a few times. This chain joins TRBV12-3 or TRBV12-4 and TRBJ2-1; 8 bases map to TRBD2. The CDR3 has 16 residues. The J segment lost 8 bases and the V segment lost 1 base, leaving 10 bases of the junction unmatched. The CDR3 DNA is TGTGCCAGCAGTTTAGAGGTCCGGGGGGGGTTGGATGAGCAGTTCTTC. Translation: CASSLEVRGGLDEQFF.

There are a few counts of this clonotype. The CDR3: CASSQTGPPYNEQFF. The CDR3 DNA reads TGTGCCAGCAGCCAGACAGGACCGCCCTACAATGAGCAGTTCTTC. The chain is built from TRBV14 and TRBJ2-1; the D gene is possibly TRBD1 (6 bases). CDR3 length: 15 amino acids. The germline V gene has CDR1 SGHDN and CDR2 FVKESK. The V gene lost 3 bases and the J gene lost 2 bases, with 11 bases spanning the gap.

CDR3 in DNA: TGTGCCAGCAGCCGACTAGCGGGTGGAAATGAGCAGTTCTTC. It specifies CASSRLAGGNEQFF. The chain carries TRBV3-1 and TRBJ2-1, with 10 bases lining up with TRBD2. CDR3 length equals 14 residues. Per the germline V gene, CDR1 is LGHDT and CDR2 is YNNKEL (reference sequence). V gave up 4 bases and J gave up 7 bases; unmatched junction bases: 4.

This clonotype has a handful of counts. The J gene is TRBJ1-2, the V gene TRBV7-8; possibly TRBD1 for D (6 bases). Per germline, CDR1 SGHVS and CDR2 FQNEAQ. Trimming cost V 1 base and J 0 bases, with 12 bases left between them. This CDR3 has 16 residues. This CDR3 reads CASSLGWTDSNYGYTF. DNA of the CDR3: TGTGCCAGCAGCTTAGGGTGGACAGATTCTAACTATGGCTACACCTTC.

This clonotype was detected ten times or more. Here the CDR3 DNA reads TGTGCCAGCAGTTTTAAGTTTTCTGGTGAAAAACTGTTTTTT. Its translation is CASSFKFSGEKLFF. This chain joins TRBV28 and TRBJ1-4; D remains unclear. This CDR3 is 14 amino acids long. Trimming pared 3 bases from V and 7 bases from J, leaving 12 bases between. Germline CDR1 and CDR2: MDHEN and SYDVKM.

This sequence joins TRBV25-1 and TRBJ2-3, with 9 positions matching TRBD1. The germline CDR1 and CDR2 sequences are MGHDK and SYGVNS. The CDR3 length is 16 residues. V was clipped by 1 base and J by 8 bases; unmatched bases: 10. CDR3 in DNA: TGTGCCAGCAGTGAATCAGGACAGGGGTCGAGGGGTACGCAGTATTTT. The encoded protein is CASSESGQGSRGTQYF.

The V gene is TRBV5-5, the J gene TRBJ1-2; D is ambiguous. V gave up 2 bases and J gave up 4 bases, with 9 bases separating them. Germline V gene data show CDR1 as SGHKS and CDR2 as YYEKEE (reference sequence). CDR3 length: 13 amino acids. CDR3 sequence (DNA): TGTGCCAGCAGCTTTATGGGAACCTATGGCTACACCTTC. Translation: CASSFMGTYGYTF.

This clonotype was counted at least ten times. V is TRBV7-2 and J is TRBJ2-3, with D tentatively TRBD2 (6 bases). V was cut by 2 bases and J by 2 bases, with 14 bases left in between. CDR3 length: 16 amino acids. CDR1 SGHTA and CDR2 FQGNSA come from the germline V gene. The DNA for the CDR3 is TGTGCCAGCAGCTTATATGGGCGGGGCCTCACAGATACGCAGTATTTT. Translating it yields CASSLYGRGLTDTQYF.

This clonotype was found many times. This chain connects TRBV7-9 to TRBJ2-3; D could derive from TRBD1 or TRBD2 (5 bases each). Trimming took off 5 bases at V and 6 bases at J, with 18 bases between the two ends. Germline values: CDR1 SEHNR, CDR2 FQNEAQ (reference sequence). The CDR3 is 15 amino acids. The CDR3 DNA reads as TGTGCCAGCAGCCCCCCCACGGGACCGAGGGATACGCAGTATTTT. Translating gives CASSPPTGPRDTQYF.

This clonotype was recorded a few times. The V call is TRBV24-1, the J call TRBJ2-5; D gene ambiguous. Trimming shortened V by 6 bases and J by 0 bases, and 4 bases separated the two germline ends. From germline, CDR1 is KGHDR and CDR2 SFDVKD. The CDR3 is 12 residues long. The CDR3 nucleotides read TGTGCCACCAGTCGACACCAAGAGACCCAGTACTTC. As protein: CATSRHQETQYF.

The genes are TRBV7-2 and TRBJ2-1; D is ambiguous. Germline V lookup: CDR1 SGHTA, CDR2 FQGNSA. This CDR3 has 15 amino acids. Deletions cut 3 bases from V and 3 bases from J, with 12 bases between. The chain's CDR3 is CASSFGLPVYNEQFF. CDR3 coding DNA: TGTGCCAGCAGCTTCGGATTACCCGTCTACAATGAGCAGTTCTTC.

This clonotype was observed many times. The rearrangement joins TRBV4-1 to TRBJ2-1; D is uncertain. Germline CDR1 reads MGHRA; CDR2 reads YSYEKL. With 4 bases removed from V and 0 bases from J, the gap between germline ends came to 7 bases. The CDR3 sequence is 14 residues long. This CDR3 reads CASSPASSYNEQFF. CDR3 sequence (DNA): TGCGCCAGCAGCCCGGCGAGCTCCTACAATGAGCAGTTCTTC.

The chain employs TRBV20-1 and TRBJ2-2, with 15 nucleotides matching TRBD2. The CDR3 has 19 residues. Per germline, CDR1 DFQATT and CDR2 SNEGSKA (reference sequence). J gave up 7 bases and V 6 bases, and 18 bases lay outside the gene matches. The CDR3: CSAQAPGLAGGGIGGELFF. The CDR3 bases are TGCAGTGCCCAGGCTCCGGGACTAGCGGGAGGAGGGATTGGCGGGGAGCTGTTTTTT.

This clonotype was seen at least ten times. The chain couples TRBV29-1 to TRBJ2-7; TRBD1 is a possible D gene (7 bases). Trimming took 6 bases from V and 0 from J, leaving 18 bases between them. The CDR3 is 15 residues long. CDR1 and CDR2 from the germline V gene are SQVTM and ANQGSEA. This chain's CDR3 is CSVVDPGDSSYEQYF. DNA for the CDR3: TGCAGCGTAGTAGACCCGGGGGACAGCTCCTACGAGCAGTACTTC.

This clonotype was seen repeatedly, ten times or more. The chain has TRBV6-2 or TRBV6-3 and TRBJ1-2; D gene ambiguous. Trimming took off 7 bases at V and 5 bases at J, with 11 bases between the two ends. Germline CDR1 reads MNHEY; CDR2 reads SVGEGT. The length of the CDR3 is 12 residues. CDR3 in DNA: TGTGCCAGCACCGCCGGGCCTTATGGCTACACCTTC. Translation gives CASTAGPYGYTF.

At least ten counts were recorded for this clonotype. The chain uses TRBV28 and TRBJ1-1; D may be TRBD1 (5 bases). This CDR3 spans 15 amino acids. V gave up 2 bases and J gave up 3 bases, with 13 bases separating them. CDR1 and CDR2 (germline): MDHEN, SYDVKM. The CDR3 DNA reads TGTGCCAGCAGTTTAATCGGCAGGGTCGACACTGAAGCTTTCTTT. This gives the protein CASSLIGRVDTEAFF.

This clonotype was seen a handful of times. The chain links TRBV2 to TRBJ2-7; TRBD2 is a possible D gene (7 bases). The V end lost 4 bases, the J end lost 4 bases, and 17 bases lay between the germline ends. Looked up from germline, CDR1 is SNHLY and CDR2 is FYNNEI. The CDR3 is 15 amino acids. The CDR3 sequence is CASSAFGRGGYEQYF. The CDR3 region has the DNA TGTGCCAGCAGTGCTTTTGGTAGGGGGGGTTACGAGCAGTACTTC.

This clonotype was seen at least ten times. CDR3 sequence: CASRPGHTTGAQHF. Here the CDR3 DNA reads TGTGCCAGCAGGCCCGGACATACGACGGGAGCCCAGCATTTT. The chain combines TRBV12-3 or TRBV12-4 with TRBJ1-5; TRBD1 is a possible D gene (5 bases). V was cut by 6 bases and J by 11 bases, with 20 bases left in between. CDR3 size: 14 residues.